The entry below describes one T cell receptor beta chain. The antigen is not known. Sequencing was performed with immunoSEQ multiplex PCR; in TCRdb, only in-frame clones are kept and a portion is missing. Of some 46,000 clones listed, approximately 85% are singletons. The data belong to a study of OX40 agonist ivuxolimab in advanced cancers. Overall study: Every 2 weeks, ivuxolimab was infused into the patients intravenously at between 0.01 and 10 mg/kg.

Broader study findings: Averaged across samples, CD8+ T cells carried more expanded clones than CD4+ did.

V shed 3 bases and J shed 4 bases, with 7 bases lying between them. Germline V gene data show CDR1 as MGHDK and CDR2 as SYGVNS. The CDR3 runs to 14 residues. The chain recombines TRBV25-1 with TRBJ2-6; tentative D call: TRBD1 (5 bases). The material sequenced was CD4+ or CD8+ T cells sorted from blood, taken in a trial of the OX40 agonist ivuxolimab. This receptor was taken from an adult with an advanced solid tumor such as melanoma, head and neck, liver or kidney cancer. The DNA of the CDR3 is TGTGCCAGCAGTGAGGGGCGGGGGGCCAACGTCCTGACTTTC. Translated: CASSEGRGANVLTF.